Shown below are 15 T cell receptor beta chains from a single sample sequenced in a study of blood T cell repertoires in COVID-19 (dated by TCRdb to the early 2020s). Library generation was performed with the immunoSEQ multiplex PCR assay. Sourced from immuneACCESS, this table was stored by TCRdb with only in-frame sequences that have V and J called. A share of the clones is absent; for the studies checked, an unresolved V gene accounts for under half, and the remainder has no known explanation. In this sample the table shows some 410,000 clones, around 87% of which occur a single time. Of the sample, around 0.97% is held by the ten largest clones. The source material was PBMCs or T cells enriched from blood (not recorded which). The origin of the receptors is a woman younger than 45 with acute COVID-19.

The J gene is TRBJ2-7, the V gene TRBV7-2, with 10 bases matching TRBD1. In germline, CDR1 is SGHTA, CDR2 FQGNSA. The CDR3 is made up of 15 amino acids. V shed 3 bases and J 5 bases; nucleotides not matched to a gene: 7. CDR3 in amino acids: CASSFNGGQGDEQYF. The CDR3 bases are TGTGCCAGCAGCTTTAATGGTGGACAGGGGGACGAGCAGTACTTC.

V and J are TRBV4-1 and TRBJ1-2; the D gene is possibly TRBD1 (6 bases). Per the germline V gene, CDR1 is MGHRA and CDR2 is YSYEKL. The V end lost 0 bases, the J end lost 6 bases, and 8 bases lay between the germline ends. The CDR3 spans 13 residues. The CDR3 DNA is TGCGCCAGCAGCCAAGAACAGGGAGATGGCTACACCTTC. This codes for CASSQEQGDGYTF.

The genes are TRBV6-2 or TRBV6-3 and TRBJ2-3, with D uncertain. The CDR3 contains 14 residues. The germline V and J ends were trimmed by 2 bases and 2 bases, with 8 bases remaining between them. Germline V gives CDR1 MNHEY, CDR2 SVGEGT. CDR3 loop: CASSYDTSTDTQYF. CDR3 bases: TGTGCCAGCAGTTACGACACCTCCACAGATACGCAGTATTTT.

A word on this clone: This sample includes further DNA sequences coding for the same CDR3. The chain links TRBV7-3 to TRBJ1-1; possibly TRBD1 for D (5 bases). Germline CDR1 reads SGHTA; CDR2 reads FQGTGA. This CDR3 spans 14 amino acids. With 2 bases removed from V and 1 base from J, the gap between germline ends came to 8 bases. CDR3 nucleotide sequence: TGTGCCAGCAGCTTAGGACATACGAACACTGAAGCTTTCTTT. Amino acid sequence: CASSLGHTNTEAFF.

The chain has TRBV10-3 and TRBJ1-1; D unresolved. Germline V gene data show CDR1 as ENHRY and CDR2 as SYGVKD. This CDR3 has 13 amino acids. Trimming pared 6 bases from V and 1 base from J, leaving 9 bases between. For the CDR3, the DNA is TGTGCCATCAGAGAACCGGGGAACACTGAAGCTTTCTTT. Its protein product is CAIREPGNTEAFF.

DNA of the CDR3: TGTGCCAGCAGCTTAAGGGACATCGAGAGCTCCTACGAGCAGTACTTC. It codes for CASSLRDIESSYEQYF. This rearrangement joins TRBV7-2 to TRBJ2-7, with D possibly matching TRBD1 (6 bases). Deletions cut 2 bases from V and 0 bases from J, with 14 bases between. The CDR3 sequence is 16 residues long. Germline lookup yields CDR1 SGHTA and CDR2 FQGNSA.

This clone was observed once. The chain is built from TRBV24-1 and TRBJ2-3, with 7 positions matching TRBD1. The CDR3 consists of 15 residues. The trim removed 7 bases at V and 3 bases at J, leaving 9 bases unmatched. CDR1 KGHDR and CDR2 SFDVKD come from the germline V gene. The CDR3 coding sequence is TGTGCCACCAGCCCCGGACAGGACCAAACAGATACGCAGTATTTT. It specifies CATSPGQDQTDTQYF.

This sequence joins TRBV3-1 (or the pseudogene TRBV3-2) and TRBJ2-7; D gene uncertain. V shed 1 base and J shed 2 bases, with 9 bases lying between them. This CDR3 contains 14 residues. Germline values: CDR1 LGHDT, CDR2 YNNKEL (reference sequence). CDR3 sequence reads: CASSQVGRTYEQYF. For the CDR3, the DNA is TGTGCCAGCAGCCAAGTGGGCAGAACCTACGAGCAGTACTTC.

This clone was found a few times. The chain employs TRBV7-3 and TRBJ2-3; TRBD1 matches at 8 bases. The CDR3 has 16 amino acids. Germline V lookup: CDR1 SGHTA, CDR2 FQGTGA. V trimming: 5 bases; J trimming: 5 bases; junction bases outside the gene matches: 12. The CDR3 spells CASSPDGQGAGDTQYF. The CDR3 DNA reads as TGTGCCAGCAGCCCAGACGGCCAGGGGGCAGGAGATACGCAGTATTTT.

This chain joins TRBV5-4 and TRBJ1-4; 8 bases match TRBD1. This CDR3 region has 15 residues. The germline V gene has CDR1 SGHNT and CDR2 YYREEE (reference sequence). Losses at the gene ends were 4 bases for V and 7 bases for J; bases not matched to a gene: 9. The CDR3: CASSRSRGQGEKLFF. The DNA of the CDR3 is TGTGCCAGCAGCAGATCCAGGGGGCAGGGTGAAAAACTGTTTTTT. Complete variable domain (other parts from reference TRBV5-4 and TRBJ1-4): ETGVTQSPTHLIKTRGQQVTLRCSSQSGHNTVSWYQQALGQGPQFIFQYYREEENGRGNFPPRFSGLQFPNYSSELNVNALELDDSALYLCASSRSRGQGEKLFFGSGTQLSVL.

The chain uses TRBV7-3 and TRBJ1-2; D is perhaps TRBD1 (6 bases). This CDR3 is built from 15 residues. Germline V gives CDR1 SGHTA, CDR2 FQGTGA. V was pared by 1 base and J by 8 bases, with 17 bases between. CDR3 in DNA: TGTGCCAGCAGCTTAAACACAGGGAATTTGGAAGGCTACACCTTC. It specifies CASSLNTGNLEGYTF.

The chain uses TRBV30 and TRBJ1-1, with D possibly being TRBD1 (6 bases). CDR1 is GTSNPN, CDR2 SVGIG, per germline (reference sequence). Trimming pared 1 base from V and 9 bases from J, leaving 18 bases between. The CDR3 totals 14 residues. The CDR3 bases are TGTGCCTGGAGTGCCTACCAACGGACAGAGAAAGCTTTCTTT. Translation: CAWSAYQRTEKAFF.

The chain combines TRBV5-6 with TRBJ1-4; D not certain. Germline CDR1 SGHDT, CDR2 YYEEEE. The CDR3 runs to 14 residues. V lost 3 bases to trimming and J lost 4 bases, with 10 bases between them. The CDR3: CASSSGGFNEKLFF. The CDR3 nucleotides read TGTGCCAGCAGCTCCGGCGGGTTTAATGAAAAACTGTTTTTT.

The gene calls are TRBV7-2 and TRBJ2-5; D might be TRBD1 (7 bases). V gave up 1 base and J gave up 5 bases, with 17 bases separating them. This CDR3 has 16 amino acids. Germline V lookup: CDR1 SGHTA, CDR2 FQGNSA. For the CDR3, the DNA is TGTGCCAGCAGCTTAGAGGGGCAGGGGGGTTATGAGACCCAGTACTTC. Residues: CASSLEGQGGYETQYF.

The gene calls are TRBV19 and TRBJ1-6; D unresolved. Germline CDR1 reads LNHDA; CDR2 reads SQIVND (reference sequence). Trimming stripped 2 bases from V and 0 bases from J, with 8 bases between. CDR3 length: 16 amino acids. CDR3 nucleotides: TGTGCCAGTAGTATATCAGTACCCTCCTATAATTCACCCCTCCACTTT. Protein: CASSISVPSYNSPLHF.